This T cell receptor beta chain was observed in a study of CD8+ T cells in alopecia areata. Study conclusions and caveats: More clonal than normal scalp was lesional scalp, particularly alopecia totalis/universalis.

Treatment noted: oral pan-JAK inhibitor, 5-10 mg twice daily. Peripheral blood and lesional scalp punch biopsies came from alopecia areata patients. Notes on this clone: What it binds is not known.

RNA was isolated and reverse transcribed to cDNA, the sequencing template. The repertoire was sequenced with immunoSEQ multiplex PCR; TCRdb's copy has only in-frame clones and lacks some. This sample has about 190,000 clones, with roughly 70% found just once. This specimen was CD4+ T cells sorted from blood, taken around week 49, from a patient treated with tofacitinib. This clonotype originated in a human donor with alopecia areata.

The CDR3 reads CAWSVPPGNGYTF. DNA for the CDR3: TGTGCCTGGAGTGTCCCTCCCGGGAATGGCTACACCTTC. V gene TRBV30 combines with J gene TRBJ1-2; D remains ambiguous. The V end was cut by 0 bases, the J end by 6 bases, with 11 bases between. There are 13 residues in the CDR3. CDR1 is GTSNPN, CDR2 SVGIG, per germline (reference sequence).